The source of this T cell receptor (beta chain) is a study of T cells in tumors after PD-1 blockade. Study-level information: Patients had no prior checkpoint blockade, systemic immunosuppressants, or anti-cancer therapy within 4 weeks. Daily vismodegib 150 mg continued in a subset of anti-PD-1-treated patients. Mean per tumor sample: around 26,000 templates (roughly 554-100,000), thousands of unique clonotypes. The study's findings and limits: Blood contained about two fifths of the tumor's TCR clonotypes.

The ends were cut back, 6 bases at V and 6 bases at J, with 11 bases in the middle. Germline lookup yields CDR1 SQVTM and CDR2 ANQGSEA. This CDR3 comprises 11 residues. Method: immunoSEQ multiplex PCR; TCRdb's copy keeps in-frame clones and lacks some. The profile shows more than 6,500 clones, approximately 71% of them singletons. As to this clone: Its antigen is unidentified.

The chain recombines TRBV29-1 with TRBJ1-1, with D perhaps TRBD1 (5 bases). Sequenced material: tumor tissue, taken after anti-PD-1 treatment. The receptor was derived from a human donor with basal cell carcinoma. CDR3 bases: TGCAGCGTCGGGAGGGGAGCTGAAGCTTTCTTT. Translating it yields CSVGRGAEAFF.